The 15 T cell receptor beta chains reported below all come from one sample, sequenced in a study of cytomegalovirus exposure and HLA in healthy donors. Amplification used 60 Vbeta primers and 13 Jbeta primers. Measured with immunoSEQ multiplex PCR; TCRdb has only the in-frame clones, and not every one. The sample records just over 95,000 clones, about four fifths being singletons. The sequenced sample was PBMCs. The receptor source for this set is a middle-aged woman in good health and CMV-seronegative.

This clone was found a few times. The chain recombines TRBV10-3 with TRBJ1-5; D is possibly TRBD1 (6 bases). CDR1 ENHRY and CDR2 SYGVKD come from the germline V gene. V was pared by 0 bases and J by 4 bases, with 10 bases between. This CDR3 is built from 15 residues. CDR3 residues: CAISESGQRNQPQHF. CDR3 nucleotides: TGTGCCATCAGTGAGTCTGGACAGCGGAATCAGCCCCAGCATTTT.

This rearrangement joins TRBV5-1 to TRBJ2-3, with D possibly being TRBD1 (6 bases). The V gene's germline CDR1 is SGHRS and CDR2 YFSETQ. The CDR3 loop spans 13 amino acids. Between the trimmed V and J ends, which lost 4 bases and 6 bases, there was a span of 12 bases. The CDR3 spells CASSLRGTDTQYF. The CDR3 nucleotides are TGCGCCAGCAGCCTGAGGGGGACGGATACGCAGTATTTT.

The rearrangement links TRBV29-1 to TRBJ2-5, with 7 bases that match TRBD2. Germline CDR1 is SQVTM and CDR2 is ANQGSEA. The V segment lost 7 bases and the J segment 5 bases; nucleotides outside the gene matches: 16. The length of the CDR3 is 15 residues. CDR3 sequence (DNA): TGCAGCGCCAATGGGCTAGCGGCGGTGGGGGAGACCCAGTACTTC. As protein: CSANGLAAVGETQYF.

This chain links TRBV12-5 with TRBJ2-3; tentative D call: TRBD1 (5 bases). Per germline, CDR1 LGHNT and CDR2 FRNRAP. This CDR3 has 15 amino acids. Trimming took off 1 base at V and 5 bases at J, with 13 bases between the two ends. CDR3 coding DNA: TGTGCTAGTGGTTTGGGTGAAATGCAGGGAGATACGCAGTATTTT. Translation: CASGLGEMQGDTQYF.

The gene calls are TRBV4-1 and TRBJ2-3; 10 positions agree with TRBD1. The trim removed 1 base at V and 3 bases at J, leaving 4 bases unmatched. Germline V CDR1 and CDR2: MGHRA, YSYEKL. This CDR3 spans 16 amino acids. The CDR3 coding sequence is TGCGCCAGCAGCCAAGGGTGGGGACAGGGGACAGATACGCAGTATTTT. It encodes CASSQGWGQGTDTQYF.

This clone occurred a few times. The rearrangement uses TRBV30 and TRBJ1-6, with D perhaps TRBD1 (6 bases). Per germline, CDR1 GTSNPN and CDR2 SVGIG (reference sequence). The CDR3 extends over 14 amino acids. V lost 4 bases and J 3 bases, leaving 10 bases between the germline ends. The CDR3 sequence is CAWNTGYYNSPLHF. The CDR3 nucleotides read TGTGCCTGGAATACAGGGTACTATAATTCACCCCTCCACTTT.

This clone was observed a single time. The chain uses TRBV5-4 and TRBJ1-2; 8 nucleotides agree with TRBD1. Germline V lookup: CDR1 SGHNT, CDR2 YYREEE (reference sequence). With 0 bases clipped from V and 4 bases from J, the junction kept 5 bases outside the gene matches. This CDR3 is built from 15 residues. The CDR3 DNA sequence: TGTGCCAGCAGCTTGGGGGGGACAGGCTCCTATGGCTACACCTTC. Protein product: CASSLGGTGSYGYTF.

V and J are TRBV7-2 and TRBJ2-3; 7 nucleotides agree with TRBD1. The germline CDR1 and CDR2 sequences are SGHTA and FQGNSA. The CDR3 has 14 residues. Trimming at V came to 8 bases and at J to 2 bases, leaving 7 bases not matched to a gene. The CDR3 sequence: CASSPQGFTDTQYF. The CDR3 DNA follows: TGTGCCAGCTCACCACAGGGGTTCACAGATACGCAGTATTTT.

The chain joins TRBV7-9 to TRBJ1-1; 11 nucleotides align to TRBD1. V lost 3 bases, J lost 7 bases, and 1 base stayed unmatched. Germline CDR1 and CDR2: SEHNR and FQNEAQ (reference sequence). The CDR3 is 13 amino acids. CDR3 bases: TGTGCCAGCAGCTTGGGACAGGGGGGTGAAGCTTTCTTT. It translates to CASSLGQGGEAFF.

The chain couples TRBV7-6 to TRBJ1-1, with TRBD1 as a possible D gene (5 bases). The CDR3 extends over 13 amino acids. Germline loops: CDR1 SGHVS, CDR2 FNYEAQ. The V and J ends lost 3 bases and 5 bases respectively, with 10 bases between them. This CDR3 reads CASSLETVTEAFF. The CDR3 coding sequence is TGTGCCAGCAGCTTGGAGACAGTTACTGAAGCTTTCTTT. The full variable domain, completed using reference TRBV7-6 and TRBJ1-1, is GAGVSQSPRYKVTKRGQDVALRCDPISGHVSLYWYRQALGQGPEFLTYFNYEAQQDKSGLPNDRFSAERPEGSISTLTIQRTEQRDSAMYRCASSLETVTEAFFGQGTRLTVV.

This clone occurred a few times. The CDR3, as DNA: TGTGCCAGCAGCTTGTTACGATCCCCCCAGGGGACCCAGTACTTC. This translates into CASSLLRSPQGTQYF. The V call is TRBV5-8, the J call TRBJ2-5; D is perhaps TRBD1 (5 bases). The CDR3 runs 15 residues. In germline, CDR1 is SGHTS, CDR2 YDEGEE. V was pared by 1 base and J by 7 bases, with 17 bases between.

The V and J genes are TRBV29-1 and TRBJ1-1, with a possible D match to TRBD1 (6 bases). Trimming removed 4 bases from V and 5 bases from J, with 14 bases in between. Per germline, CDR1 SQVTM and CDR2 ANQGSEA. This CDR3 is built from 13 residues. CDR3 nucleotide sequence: TGCAGCGTTGGGGTCCACAGGGATACTGAAGCTTTCTTT. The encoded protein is CSVGVHRDTEAFF.

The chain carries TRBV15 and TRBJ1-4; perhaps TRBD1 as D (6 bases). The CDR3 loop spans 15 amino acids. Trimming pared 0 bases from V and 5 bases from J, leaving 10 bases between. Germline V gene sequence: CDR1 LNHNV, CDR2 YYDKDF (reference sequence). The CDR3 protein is CATSRDRGPNEKLFF. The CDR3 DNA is TGTGCCACCAGCAGAGACAGGGGCCCGAATGAAAAACTGTTTTTT.

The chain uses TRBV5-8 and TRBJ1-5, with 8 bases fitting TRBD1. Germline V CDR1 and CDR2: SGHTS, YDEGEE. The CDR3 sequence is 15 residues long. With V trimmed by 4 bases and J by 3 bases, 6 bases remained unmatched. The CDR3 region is CASSRGQVNNQPQHF. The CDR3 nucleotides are TGTGCCAGCAGCCGGGGACAGGTCAACAATCAGCCCCAGCATTTT.

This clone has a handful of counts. CDR3 nucleotides: TGTGCCTGGAGTCGGACAGGATCTACTGAAGCTTTCTTT. Protein sequence: CAWSRTGSTEAFF. J is TRBJ1-1 and V is TRBV30; 7 bases are shared with TRBD1. CDR1 and CDR2 from the germline V gene are GTSNPN and SVGIG (reference sequence). The CDR3 consists of 13 residues. After removal of 2 bases from V and 5 bases from J, the junction contained 5 bases not matched to a gene.